Presented here are 9 T cell receptor beta chains from one specimen sequenced in a study of cytomegalovirus exposure and HLA in healthy donors. Sequencing used immunoSEQ multiplex PCR; TCRdb keeps in-frame clones, though not all of them. The table shows a few hundred thousand clones, with 90% occurring only once. The specimen sequenced was PBMCs. These receptors all stem from a woman aged 18-29 years in good health and CMV-seronegative.

This clone was detected only a few times. The V and J genes are TRBV2 and TRBJ2-5; 9 nucleotides line up with TRBD2. V lost 4 bases to trimming and J lost 3 bases; unmatched junction nucleotides: 6. The CDR3 totals 15 residues. Germline loops: CDR1 SNHLY, CDR2 FYNNEI. CDR3 DNA: TGTGCCAGCAGTGCGGGGTCTAGCGGGGAAGAGACCCAGTACTTC. This sequence encodes CASSAGSSGEETQYF.

This chain uses TRBV6-5 with TRBJ1-6; possible D gene TRBD1, 5 bases. The CDR3 is 13 amino acids. V was cut by 10 bases and J by 5 bases, with 12 bases left in between. From germline, CDR1 is MNHEY and CDR2 SVGAGI. CDR3 protein: CAIRGGNNSPLHF. The CDR3 DNA is TGTGCCATTAGGGGAGGAAATAATTCACCCCTCCACTTT.

The CDR3 region is CASSQAGLGVFGDTQYF. CDR3 nucleotides: TGCGCCAGCAGCCAAGCGGGACTAGGGGTATTCGGAGATACGCAGTATTTT. The chain uses TRBV4-1 and TRBJ2-3; 8 bases fit TRBD2. The CDR3 has 17 amino acids. Germline CDR1 MGHRA, CDR2 YSYEKL. V lost 1 base to trimming and J lost 5 bases; unmatched junction nucleotides: 11.

This sequence joins TRBV6-1 and TRBJ1-3, with 9 bases matching TRBD1. CDR3 length equals 15 residues. Per germline, CDR1 MNHNS and CDR2 SASEGT. The junction had 4 bases not matched to a gene; V was cut back by 5 bases and J by 2 bases. The CDR3, as DNA: TGTGCCAGCAGTTCACAGGGGGCTACTGGAAACACCATATATTTT. This translates into CASSSQGATGNTIYF.

V usage is TRBV6-5 and J usage is TRBJ2-5, with TRBD1 identical over 9 bases. Per germline, CDR1 MNHEY and CDR2 SVGAGI. The trim removed 6 bases at V and 5 bases at J, leaving 7 bases unmatched. This CDR3 region has 14 residues. The CDR3 DNA reads as TGTGCCAGCAGCTTAAACAGGGGGCGGGAGACCCAGTACTTC. Amino acids: CASSLNRGRETQYF.

The chain uses TRBV2 and TRBJ1-5, with D possibly being TRBD1 (5 bases). V lost 8 bases, J lost 6 bases, and 14 bases lay in between. Germline values: CDR1 SNHLY, CDR2 FYNNEI. This CDR3 region has 13 residues. The CDR3 spells CASVGRVGQPQHF. The CDR3 bases are TGTGCCAGCGTAGGCAGGGTTGGTCAGCCCCAGCATTTT.

The CDR3 loop reads CATSREDRVNTEAFF. CDR3 nucleotide sequence: TGTGCCACCAGCAGGGAGGACAGGGTAAACACTGAAGCTTTCTTT. The chain links TRBV15 to TRBJ1-1, with 8 nucleotides matching TRBD1. Germline loops: CDR1 LNHNV, CDR2 YYDKDF (reference sequence). The J segment lost 2 bases and the V segment lost 3 bases, leaving 5 bases of the junction unmatched. The CDR3 length is 15 residues.

The V call is TRBV5-4, the J call TRBJ2-2, with 10 positions matching TRBD2. There are 16 residues in the CDR3. Germline lookup yields CDR1 SGHNT and CDR2 YYREEE (reference sequence). With 4 bases clipped from V and 5 bases from J, the junction kept 8 bases outside the gene matches. The DNA for the CDR3 is TGTGCCAGCAGCCCCGGGACTAGCGCATATACCGGGGAGCTGTTTTTT. This gives the protein CASSPGTSAYTGELFF.

J is TRBJ1-1 and V is TRBV4-1; D might be TRBD1 (6 bases). The length of the CDR3 is 13 residues. Germline V lookup: CDR1 MGHRA, CDR2 YSYEKL. V lost 0 bases and J lost 4, with 6 bases in between. The CDR3 nucleotides read TGCGCCAGCAGCCAAGACAGGGGCACTGAAGCTTTCTTT. Amino acid sequence: CASSQDRGTEAFF.